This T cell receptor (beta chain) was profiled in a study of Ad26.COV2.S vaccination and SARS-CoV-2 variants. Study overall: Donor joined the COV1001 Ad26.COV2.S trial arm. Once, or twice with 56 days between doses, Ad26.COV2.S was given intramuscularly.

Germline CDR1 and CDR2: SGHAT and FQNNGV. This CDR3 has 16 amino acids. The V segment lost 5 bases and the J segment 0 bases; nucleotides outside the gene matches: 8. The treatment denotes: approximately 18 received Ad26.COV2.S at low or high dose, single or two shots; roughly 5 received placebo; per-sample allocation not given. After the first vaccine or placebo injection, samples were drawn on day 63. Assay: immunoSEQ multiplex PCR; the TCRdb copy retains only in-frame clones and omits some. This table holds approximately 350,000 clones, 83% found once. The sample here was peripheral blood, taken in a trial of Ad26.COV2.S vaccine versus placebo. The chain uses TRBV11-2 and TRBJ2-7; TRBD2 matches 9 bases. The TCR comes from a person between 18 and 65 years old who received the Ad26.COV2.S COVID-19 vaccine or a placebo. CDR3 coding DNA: TGTGCCAGCAGCATTAGCGGGGGCCATAGCTCCTACGAGCAGTACTTC. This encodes CASSISGGHSSYEQYF. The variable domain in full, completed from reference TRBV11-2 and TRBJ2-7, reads EAGVAQSPRYKIIEKRQSVAFWCNPISGHATLYWYQQILGQGPKLLIQFQNNGVVDDSQLPKDRFSAERLKGVDSTLKIQPAKLEDSAVYLCASSISGGHSSYEQYFGPGTRLTVT.